The rows below give T cell receptor beta chains drawn from one sample of a study of Ad26.COV2.S vaccination and SARS-CoV-2 variants. The protocol was immunoSEQ multiplex PCR, while the TCRdb copy is restricted to in-frame clones and leaves out a portion. This table has around 300,000 clones, 86% appearing once. Sequenced here: peripheral blood, sampled in a trial of Ad26.COV2.S vaccine versus placebo. The source of these receptors is a person between 18 and 60 years old who received the Ad26.COV2.S COVID-19 vaccine or a placebo. Both conserved end residues are part of each CDR3. A D gene is named only where the DNA matches it firmly. Clone size is given for some rows only: seen once, a few or many times, or a class if the clone is expanded.

CDR3nt: TGTGCCAGCAGCCAAGATTGGGGGGTATATGGCTACACCTTC; CDR3aa: CASSQDWGVYGYTF; j_gene: TRBJ1-2; v_gene: TRBV14; abundance: NA; d_gene: NA
CDR3nt: TGTGCCAGCACCTGGACTAGCGGGGGGACCCAGTACTTC; CDR3aa: CASTWTSGGTQYF; j_gene: TRBJ2-5; v_gene: TRBV28; abundance: NA; d_gene: TRBD2
CDR3nt: TGTGCCAGCAGTTTCTCTCTGGGGGTAGGTGGAAACACCATATATTTT; CDR3aa: CASSFSLGVGGNTIYF; j_gene: TRBJ1-3; v_gene: TRBV28; abundance: once; d_gene: NA
CDR3nt: TGTGCCAGCAGTTCCCGAGGCGGGAGGGCCTCTGAGCAGTTCTTC; CDR3aa: CASSSRGGRASEQFF; j_gene: TRBJ2-1; v_gene: TRBV28; abundance: NA; d_gene: TRBD2
CDR3nt: TGTGCCAGCAGCTGGGATTACAATCAGCCCCAGCATTTT; CDR3aa: CASSWDYNQPQHF; j_gene: TRBJ1-5; v_gene: TRBV5-8; abundance: NA; d_gene: NA
CDR3nt: TGTGCCAGCAGTTACACAGGGACCTACAATCAGCCCCAGCATTTT; CDR3aa: CASSYTGTYNQPQHF; j_gene: TRBJ1-5; v_gene: TRBV6-2/TRBV6-3; abundance: NA; d_gene: NA
CDR3nt: TGTGCCAGCAGCGTAGCTCAGGGGGCAAGCGAGCAGTACTTC; CDR3aa: CASSVAQGASEQYF; j_gene: TRBJ2-7; v_gene: TRBV9; abundance: NA; d_gene: TRBD1
CDR3nt: TGTGCCAGCAGCCCCATCCAGGGGATTGGGTTGAACACTGAAGCTTTCTTT; CDR3aa: CASSPIQGIGLNTEAFF; j_gene: TRBJ1-1; v_gene: TRBV7-9; abundance: NA; d_gene: NA
CDR3nt: TGTGCCAGCAGCCAAGTGGATTCTTGTGAAAAACTGTTTTTT; CDR3aa: CASSQVDSCEKLFF; j_gene: TRBJ1-4; v_gene: TRBV3-1/TRBV3-2; abundance: NA; d_gene: NA
CDR3nt: TGTGCCAGCAGCGCAGACCTGAACACTGAAGCTTTCTTT; CDR3aa: CASSADLNTEAFF; j_gene: TRBJ1-1; v_gene: TRBV7-6; abundance: NA; d_gene: NA
CDR3nt: TGTGCCAGCTCTACCGGGACAGGCAATTCACCCCTCCACTTT; CDR3aa: CASSTGTGNSPLHF; j_gene: TRBJ1-6; v_gene: TRBV18; abundance: NA; d_gene: TRBD1
CDR3nt: TGTGCCAGCAGCCCGCCCGGTTCACCCCTCCACTTT; CDR3aa: CASSPPGSPLHF; j_gene: TRBJ1-6; v_gene: TRBV5-6; abundance: NA; d_gene: NA
CDR3nt: TGCGCCAGCAGCCTCATTGGGGGGGGCTCGGAGCAGTACTTC; CDR3aa: CASSLIGGGSEQYF; j_gene: TRBJ2-7; v_gene: TRBV4-1; abundance: once; d_gene: NA
CDR3nt: TGTGCCAGTAGTATAAGGGGCCGCAATCAGCCCCAGCATTTT; CDR3aa: CASSIRGRNQPQHF; j_gene: TRBJ1-5; v_gene: TRBV19; abundance: NA; d_gene: NA
CDR3nt: TGTGCCACCAGTGCCGGACAGGGGGCTTTTGCAGATACGCAGTATTTT; CDR3aa: CATSAGQGAFADTQYF; j_gene: TRBJ2-3; v_gene: TRBV24-1; abundance: NA; d_gene: TRBD1
CDR3nt: TGTGCCAGCAGCCCCAATCCGGCGGGAGGGTCCTACAATGAGCAGTTCTTC; CDR3aa: CASSPNPAGGSYNEQFF; j_gene: TRBJ2-1; v_gene: TRBV5-4; abundance: NA; d_gene: TRBD2
CDR3nt: TGTGCCAGTAGTATAGACAGGACCAACACTGAAGCTTTCTTT; CDR3aa: CASSIDRTNTEAFF; j_gene: TRBJ1-1; v_gene: TRBV19; abundance: NA; d_gene: NA
CDR3nt: TGTGCCAGTAGTATTGGGGCAGGGAATAACTATGGCTACACCTTC; CDR3aa: CASSIGAGNNYGYTF; j_gene: TRBJ1-2; v_gene: TRBV19; abundance: NA; d_gene: NA
CDR3nt: TGTGCCAGCAGCCGGGGGGCCGGGACAGTATACAATGAGCAGTTCTTC; CDR3aa: CASSRGAGTVYNEQFF; j_gene: TRBJ2-1; v_gene: TRBV11-2; abundance: NA; d_gene: NA
CDR3nt: TGTGCCAGCCAAGCGGGAGGGGAAAATGAGCAGTTCTTC; CDR3aa: CASQAGGENEQFF; j_gene: TRBJ2-1; v_gene: TRBV9; abundance: NA; d_gene: TRBD2
CDR3nt: TGTGCCAGTAGTATTACAGAAAGAAGGACCCAGTACTTC; CDR3aa: CASSITERRTQYF; j_gene: TRBJ2-5; v_gene: TRBV19; abundance: NA; d_gene: NA
CDR3nt: TGCGCCAGCAGCCCGGACCCACAGGTTAGCTCCTACAATGAGCAGTTCTTC; CDR3aa: CASSPDPQVSSYNEQFF; j_gene: TRBJ2-1; v_gene: TRBV4-3; abundance: once; d_gene: NA
CDR3nt: TGTGCCAGCAGCCAAGATTTGGGGGGGGGCACTGAAGCTTTCTTT; CDR3aa: CASSQDLGGGTEAFF; j_gene: TRBJ1-1; v_gene: TRBV4-2; abundance: NA; d_gene: NA
CDR3nt: TGTGCCACCTCTCCAGTTGGGCCAGGGCTGGAGACCCAGTACTTC; CDR3aa: CATSPVGPGLETQYF; j_gene: TRBJ2-5; v_gene: TRBV24-1; abundance: once; d_gene: NA
CDR3nt: TGTGCCAGCAGTTCCCTTACCACAGATACGCAGTATTTT; CDR3aa: CASSSLTTDTQYF; j_gene: TRBJ2-3; v_gene: TRBV12-3/TRBV12-4; abundance: NA; d_gene: NA
CDR3nt: TGTGCCAGCAGCGGGGGGACTAGCTTTCAGTACTTC; CDR3aa: CASSGGTSFQYF; j_gene: TRBJ2-4; v_gene: TRBV12-3/TRBV12-4; abundance: NA; d_gene: TRBD2
CDR3nt: TGTGCCAGCGCCATAGACCCAGGGGCCCGGGATGGCTACACCTTC; CDR3aa: CASAIDPGARDGYTF; j_gene: TRBJ1-2; v_gene: TRBV28; abundance: NA; d_gene: NA
CDR3nt: TGTGCCATCAGTGAGGACAGGGGAATAGGAAATGGCTACACCTTC; CDR3aa: CAISEDRGIGNGYTF; j_gene: TRBJ1-2; v_gene: TRBV10-3; abundance: few; d_gene: TRBD1
CDR3nt: TGTGCCACCAGGATGGGGGGAACCAATGAGCAGTTCTTC; CDR3aa: CATRMGGTNEQFF; j_gene: TRBJ2-1; v_gene: TRBV24-1; abundance: NA; d_gene: NA
CDR3nt: TGCGCCAGCAGCCAAGTATTCTTCCTAGCGGGAGGGCGAACAGATACGCAGTATTTT; CDR3aa: CASSQVFFLAGGRTDTQYF; j_gene: TRBJ2-3; v_gene: TRBV4-3; abundance: NA; d_gene: TRBD2
CDR3nt: TGTGCCAGCATTCCTAAGGGACCGGGACCGATCGAGCAGTACTTC; CDR3aa: CASIPKGPGPIEQYF; j_gene: TRBJ2-7; v_gene: TRBV7-9; abundance: NA; d_gene: NA
CDR3nt: TGTGCCAGCAGTCCTCTGGGGAGCGGGGGCCACACAGATACGCAGTATTTT; CDR3aa: CASSPLGSGGHTDTQYF; j_gene: TRBJ2-3; v_gene: TRBV2; abundance: NA; d_gene: TRBD2
CDR3nt: TGTGCCAGCAGTTTTGAGTGGACTGAAGCTTTCTTT; CDR3aa: CASSFEWTEAFF; j_gene: TRBJ1-1; v_gene: TRBV28; abundance: NA; d_gene: NA
CDR3nt: TGTGCCGCAACGGGGGCCTATCAGCCCCAGCATTTT; CDR3aa: CAATGAYQPQHF; j_gene: TRBJ1-5; v_gene: TRBV28; abundance: NA; d_gene: NA
CDR3nt: TGTGCCAGCAGTGCTCCGGGACTAGCGGGAGGGTTCTACGAGCAGTACTTC; CDR3aa: CASSAPGLAGGFYEQYF; j_gene: TRBJ2-7; v_gene: TRBV6-1; abundance: NA; d_gene: TRBD2
CDR3nt: TGTGCCAGCTCACCGAACCGAGCCGGACAGGGGGAATCACCCCTCCACTTT; CDR3aa: CASSPNRAGQGESPLHF; j_gene: TRBJ1-6; v_gene: TRBV18; abundance: NA; d_gene: TRBD1
CDR3nt: TGTGCCAGCAGCCAAGCGGGTCCAGGGGAAAAACTGTTTTTT; CDR3aa: CASSQAGPGEKLFF; j_gene: TRBJ1-4; v_gene: TRBV4-2; abundance: few; d_gene: NA
CDR3nt: TGTGCCAGCAGCTTGCCTAGCACAGATACGCAGTATTTT; CDR3aa: CASSLPSTDTQYF; j_gene: TRBJ2-3; v_gene: TRBV7-3; abundance: NA; d_gene: NA
CDR3nt: TGTGCCATCAGTGAGTTCACCGGGACAGGGAACACCTACGAGCAGTACTTC; CDR3aa: CAISEFTGTGNTYEQYF; j_gene: TRBJ2-7; v_gene: TRBV10-3; abundance: NA; d_gene: TRBD1
CDR3nt: TGTGCCAGCAGCTTGGGCGGGAGAAGGGCGCAGTACTTC; CDR3aa: CASSLGGRRAQYF; j_gene: TRBJ2-7; v_gene: TRBV5-5; abundance: NA; d_gene: TRBD2
CDR3nt: TGCGCCAGCAGCTTCGTCCGAAATGAAAAACTGTTTTTT; CDR3aa: CASSFVRNEKLFF; j_gene: TRBJ1-4; v_gene: TRBV5-1; abundance: many; d_gene: NA
CDR3nt: TGTGCCAGCTCAGGAAGGGAGGTAAACGAGCAGTACTTC; CDR3aa: CASSGREVNEQYF; j_gene: TRBJ2-7; v_gene: TRBV18; abundance: NA; d_gene: NA
CDR3nt: TGTGCCAGCAGTTACCGCGGCAGGGGTGGTAGCAATCAGCCCCAGCATTTT; CDR3aa: CASSYRGRGGSNQPQHF; j_gene: TRBJ1-5; v_gene: TRBV6-2/TRBV6-3; abundance: NA; d_gene: NA
CDR3nt: TGTGCCAGCTCACCACTCACTAGCGGGGTCTACGAGCAGTACTTC; CDR3aa: CASSPLTSGVYEQYF; j_gene: TRBJ2-7; v_gene: TRBV18; abundance: NA; d_gene: TRBD2
CDR3nt: TGTGCCAGCAGCTCCGGCTCCTACGAGCAGTACTTC; CDR3aa: CASSSGSYEQYF; j_gene: TRBJ2-7; v_gene: TRBV2; abundance: once; d_gene: NA
CDR3nt: TGCGCCAGCAGCGGGGCAGATACGCAGTATTTT; CDR3aa: CASSGADTQYF; j_gene: TRBJ2-3; v_gene: TRBV5-1; abundance: NA; d_gene: NA
CDR3nt: TGTGCCAGCAGTACCCCTGGATCGCAGGCGGATGGCTACACCTTC; CDR3aa: CASSTPGSQADGYTF; j_gene: TRBJ1-2; v_gene: TRBV6-5; abundance: NA; d_gene: NA
CDR3nt: TGTGCCAGTAGTATAGAATGGGAGCAGAGCTCCTACAATGAGCAGTTCTTC; CDR3aa: CASSIEWEQSSYNEQFF; j_gene: TRBJ2-1; v_gene: TRBV19; abundance: NA; d_gene: NA
CDR3nt: TGTGCCAGCAGCGCGGGACAATATAATTCACCCCTCCACTTT; CDR3aa: CASSAGQYNSPLHF; j_gene: TRBJ1-6; v_gene: TRBV7-9; abundance: NA; d_gene: NA
CDR3nt: TGTGCCAGCTGGACGGCAAGACAAGAGACCCAGTACTTC; CDR3aa: CASWTARQETQYF; j_gene: TRBJ2-5; v_gene: TRBV2; abundance: NA; d_gene: NA
CDR3nt: TGTGCCAGCAGCCAAGTTAACAGGGGGGAGAACTATGGCTACACCTTC; CDR3aa: CASSQVNRGENYGYTF; j_gene: TRBJ1-2; v_gene: TRBV7-9; abundance: NA; d_gene: TRBD1
CDR3nt: TGTGCCAGTAGGGCAGGGGGCGCGGGGGAGACCCAGTACTTC; CDR3aa: CASRAGGAGETQYF; j_gene: TRBJ2-5; v_gene: TRBV19; abundance: NA; d_gene: TRBD1
CDR3nt: TGTGCCAGCAGTCCCCTTTGGGACCGAGAAAAACTGTTTTTT; CDR3aa: CASSPLWDREKLFF; j_gene: TRBJ1-4; v_gene: TRBV27; abundance: once; d_gene: NA
CDR3nt: TGCGCCAGCAGCTTGACTAGCGGGAACAATGAGCAGTTCTTC; CDR3aa: CASSLTSGNNEQFF; j_gene: TRBJ2-1; v_gene: TRBV5-1; abundance: NA; d_gene: TRBD2
CDR3nt: TGCAGTGCACGGGGTTTGGATGAGCAGTTCTTC; CDR3aa: CSARGLDEQFF; j_gene: TRBJ2-1; v_gene: TRBV20-1; abundance: NA; d_gene: NA
CDR3nt: TGTGCCAGCAGTTACTCGACAAACACCGGGGAGCTGTTTTTT; CDR3aa: CASSYSTNTGELFF; j_gene: TRBJ2-2; v_gene: TRBV6-5; abundance: NA; d_gene: NA
CDR3nt: TGTGCCAGCAGTTTAGGGGGGTCTGAAAAACTGTTTTTT; CDR3aa: CASSLGGSEKLFF; j_gene: TRBJ1-4; v_gene: TRBV28; abundance: NA; d_gene: NA
CDR3nt: TGCAGCGTCGGGGACAGGTCCGGCGGAGTAGACACTGAAGCTTTCTTT; CDR3aa: CSVGDRSGGVDTEAFF; j_gene: TRBJ1-1; v_gene: TRBV29-1; abundance: NA; d_gene: TRBD1
CDR3nt: TGCGCCAGCGGACCGGGATCCACCGGGGAGCTGTTTTTT; CDR3aa: CASGPGSTGELFF; j_gene: TRBJ2-2; v_gene: TRBV5-1; abundance: NA; d_gene: NA
CDR3nt: TGTGCCAGCAGCGGAGAAGAGGGGACTGAAGCTTTCTTT; CDR3aa: CASSGEEGTEAFF; j_gene: TRBJ1-1; v_gene: TRBV6-4; abundance: many; d_gene: NA